A selection of T cell receptor beta chains follows, all from one sample in a study of blood T cells in healthy people across ages. Each CDR3 protein is one row after TCRdb ran MiXCR on the 5' RACE reads. The sample lists almost 1 million distinct CDR3 sequences, about 51% seen once, with about 21% in the top ten. Sequencing was done on a sample of blood. Every receptor here comes from a woman aged 60-75 years in good health. Each CDR3 is given with its conserved first and last residue. A D gene is named only where the DNA matches it firmly. Clone size is given for some rows only: seen once, a few or many times, or a class if the clone is expanded.

clone_size	d_call	v_call	j_call	cdr3_aa	cdr3_nt
once	-	TRBV29-1	TRBJ2-3	CSGENLNTQYF	TGCAGCGGTGAAAACCTCAATACGCAGTATTTT
-	TRBD2	TRBV27	TRBJ2-1	CASRKPGLAGGLRNEQFF	TGTGCCAGCAGGAAACCGGGACTAGCGGGAGGGTTAAGAAATGAGCAGTTCTTC
-	-	TRBV15	TRBJ2-7	CATSRDGDEQYF	TGTGCCACCAGCAGAGATGGAGACGAGCAGTACTTC
few	-	TRBV4-3	TRBJ2-2	CASKVGLAPNTGELFF	TGCGCCAGCAAAGTAGGTCTAGCGCCGAACACCGGGGAGCTGTTTTTT
few	-	TRBV6-6	TRBJ2-5	CASSYSRGMSQETQYF	TGTGCCAGCAGTTACTCGAGGGGGATGTCTCAAGAGACCCAGTACTTC
few	-	TRBV7-2	TRBJ2-5	CASSAYGETQYF	TGTGCCAGCAGCGCGTACGGGGAGACCCAGTACTTC
-	TRBD2	TRBV4-3	TRBJ2-3	CASSRWTSGRGTDTQYF	TGCGCCAGCAGCCGATGGACTAGCGGGAGGGGGACAGATACGCAGTATTTT
-	-	TRBV12-3/TRBV12-4	TRBJ1-6	CASRQGSYNSPLHF	TGTGCCAGCAGACAGGGCTCCTATAATTCACCCCTCCACTTT
few	TRBD1	TRBV28	TRBJ1-5	CASGAGTEDYPQHF	TGTGCCAGCGGGGCCGGGACAGAGGACTACCCCCAGCATTTT
-	TRBD1	TRBV7-2	TRBJ1-2	CASSGHGRTGDYGYTF	TGTGCCAGCAGCGGACATGGCCGGACAGGAGACTATGGCTACACCTTC
-	-	TRBV12-3/TRBV12-4	TRBJ1-2	CASSFAWTNYGYTF	TGTGCCAGCAGTTTCGCTTGGACGAACTATGGCTACACCTTC
few	TRBD1	TRBV7-9	TRBJ2-6	CASSLGQVGANVLTF	TGTGCCAGCAGCCTGGGACAGGTTGGGGCCAACGTCCTGACTTTC
-	TRBD2	TRBV27	TRBJ2-3	CASSPQVGPAGGADTQYF	TGTGCCAGCAGTCCCCAGGTTGGCCCAGCGGGGGGAGCAGATACGCAGTATTTT
-	TRBD1	TRBV28	TRBJ1-5	CASDPLIIDREDRPQHF	TGTGCTAGCGACCCACTGATAATAGACAGGGAGGATCGGCCCCAGCATTTT
-	-	TRBV7-9	TRBJ2-7	CASTNPSDEQYF	TGTGCCAGCACCAACCCATCAGACGAGCAGTACTTC
-	-	TRBV15	TRBJ2-5	CATSVGLQETQYF	TGTGCCACCAGCGTCGGGCTCCAAGAGACCCAGTACTTC
few	-	TRBV10-3	TRBJ1-2	CAISADIYGYTF	TGTGCCATCAGTGCTGACATCTATGGCTACACCTTC
-	TRBD1	TRBV10-3	TRBJ2-7	CAIGRDSTYEQYF	TGTGCCATCGGTAGGGACAGCACCTACGAGCAGTACTTC
-	TRBD2	TRBV7-8	TRBJ2-1	CASSRAGLAGTLYNEQFF	TGTGCCAGCAGCCGGGCGGGACTAGCGGGAACCTTGTACAATGAGCAGTTCTTC
-	-	TRBV30	TRBJ1-2	CASKPGDTYGYTF	TGTGCCTCAAAGCCAGGGGATACCTATGGCTACACCTTC
-	-	TRBV7-2	TRBJ1-4	CASSRDRNNEKLFF	TGTGCCAGCAGCCGAGACAGGAACAATGAAAAACTGTTTTTT
-	-	TRBV29-1	TRBJ2-7	CSVGILQYEQYF	TGCAGCGTCGGAATCCTGCAATACGAGCAGTACTTC
few	-	TRBV4-1	TRBJ2-7	CASSQDWAGANYEQYF	TGCGCCAGCAGCCAAGATTGGGCAGGGGCCAACTACGAGCAGTACTTC